Shown below are 22 T cell receptor beta chains from a single sample sequenced in a study of blood T cell repertoires in COVID-19. The method was immunoSEQ multiplex PCR; TCRdb's version includes in-frame clones alone and lacks a portion of them. This sample has some 200,000 clones, with about 80% found just once. Sequencing was done on a sample of PBMCs or T cells enriched from blood (not recorded which). These receptors were collected from a man in his forties who had recovered from COVID-19.

The V gene is TRBV2, the J gene TRBJ2-6; 7 nucleotides line up with TRBD1. From germline, CDR1 is SNHLY and CDR2 FYNNEI. The V and J ends lost 6 bases and 1 base, in that order; junction bases with no gene match: 6. The CDR3 consists of 16 residues. The CDR3 region has the DNA TGTGCCAGCAGCCGGGACAGAGGATCTGGGGCCAACGTCCTGACTTTC. It yields the protein CASSRDRGSGANVLTF.

The chain combines TRBV6-5 with TRBJ2-7; TRBD1 matches at 7 bases. The V segment lost 5 bases and the J segment 0 bases; nucleotides outside the gene matches: 7. Germline V gives CDR1 MNHEY, CDR2 SVGAGI. This CDR3 has 15 amino acids. The CDR3 loop reads CASSRLGQDSYEQYF. The CDR3 nucleotides are TGTGCCAGCAGTCGCCTTGGACAGGACTCCTACGAGCAGTACTTC.

The rearrangement joins TRBV2 to TRBJ1-1; a possible D gene is TRBD1 (5 bases). Germline CDR1 and CDR2: SNHLY and FYNNEI. The CDR3 is 12 amino acids. Trimming cost V 10 bases and J 4 bases, with 13 bases left between them. The CDR3 DNA follows: TGTGCCACCAGCATGGGGGGCACTGAAGCTTTCTTT. Protein product: CATSMGGTEAFF.

This CDR3 is CAIRSQDRPPYGYTF. CDR3 coding DNA: TGTGCCATCAGGTCCCAAGACAGACCCCCCTATGGCTACACCTTC. The chain couples TRBV10-3 to TRBJ1-2, with D perhaps TRBD1 (5 bases). V lost 6 bases, J lost 4 bases, and 18 bases lay in between. Looked up from germline, CDR1 is ENHRY and CDR2 is SYGVKD. The CDR3 covers 15 residues.

The chain recombines TRBV5-4 with TRBJ2-3, with 9 bases that match TRBD2. V shed 3 bases, J shed 2 bases, and the junction held 4 bases outside the gene matches. Germline CDR1 is SGHNT and CDR2 is YYREEE (reference sequence). This CDR3 region has 15 residues. As DNA, the CDR3 is TGTGCCAGCAGCTCCGGACTAGCGACCACAGATACGCAGTATTTT. Encoded protein: CASSSGLATTDTQYF. The full variable domain, its missing parts supplied by reference TRBV5-4 and TRBJ2-3, is ETGVTQSPTHLIKTRGQQVTLRCSSQSGHNTVSWYQQALGQGPQFIFQYYREEENGRGNFPPRFSGLQFPNYSSELNVNALELDDSALYLCASSSGLATTDTQYFGPGTRLTVL.

The genes are TRBV24-1 and TRBJ2-1; 9 bases are shared with TRBD2. Losses at the gene ends were 5 bases for V and 6 bases for J; bases not matched to a gene: 16. The length of the CDR3 is 18 residues. Looked up from germline, CDR1 is KGHDR and CDR2 is SFDVKD. CDR3 amino acids: CATSASLGSGLAPNEQFF. CDR3 bases: TGTGCCACCAGTGCCTCTTTGGGGTCGGGACTAGCTCCCAATGAGCAGTTCTTC.

The rearrangement links TRBV6-6 to TRBJ1-2; 7 bases map to TRBD1. The J segment lost 3 bases and the V segment lost 0 bases, leaving 4 bases of the junction unmatched. Germline CDR1 reads MNHNY; CDR2 reads SVGAGI (reference sequence). The CDR3 runs 15 residues. This chain's CDR3 is CASSYSTGRDYGYTF. In DNA form, the CDR3 reads TGTGCCAGCAGTTACTCGACAGGGCGCGACTATGGCTACACCTTC.

The V call is TRBV9, the J call TRBJ1-1, with D unresolved. Germline assignment: CDR1 SGDLS and CDR2 YYNGEE. With 0 bases removed from V and 0 bases from J, the gap between germline ends came to 12 bases. The CDR3 is 16 amino acids. The CDR3 DNA reads TGTGCCAGCAGCGTAGGAGGTGTGGCCATGAACACTGAAGCTTTCTTT. Translated, it gives CASSVGGVAMNTEAFF.

The J gene is TRBJ1-2, the V gene TRBV5-1; no clear D. Germline V lookup: CDR1 SGHRS, CDR2 YFSETQ. The CDR3 runs 12 residues. The germline V and J ends were trimmed by 4 bases and 4 bases, with 8 bases remaining between them. CDR3 coding DNA: TGCGCCAGCAGCGCGGGGAGCTATGGCTACACCTTC. Translating gives CASSAGSYGYTF.

This clone was seen many times. The genes are TRBV11-2 and TRBJ2-1; D ambiguous. The V gene lost 3 bases and the J gene lost 3 bases, with 12 bases spanning the gap. Germline CDR1 and CDR2: SGHAT and FQNNGV. The CDR3 is 15 residues long. CDR3 amino acids: CASSFAFGIYNEQFF. The CDR3 bases are TGTGCCAGCAGCTTTGCGTTTGGTATCTACAATGAGCAGTTCTTC. Full variable domain (remainder filled in from reference TRBV11-2 and TRBJ2-1): EAGVAQSPRYKIIEKRQSVAFWCNPISGHATLYWYQQILGQGPKLLIQFQNNGVVDDSQLPKDRFSAERLKGVDSTLKIQPAKLEDSAVYLCASSFAFGIYNEQFFGPGTRLTVL.

The rearrangement uses TRBV5-1 and TRBJ2-1, with D possibly TRBD1 on 6 matching bases. CDR3 length: 16 amino acids. The V and J ends lost 2 bases and 3 bases respectively, with 15 bases between them. Germline loops: CDR1 SGHRS, CDR2 YFSETQ. The CDR3: CASSLAGADIYNEQFF. CDR3 in DNA: TGCGCCAGCAGCTTAGCAGGGGCGGATATCTACAATGAGCAGTTCTTC.

The V call is TRBV5-4, the J call TRBJ2-2; a weak D match, TRBD1 (6 bases). CDR1 is SGHNT and CDR2 is YYREEE in the germline V gene (reference sequence). There are 14 residues in the CDR3. Trimming pared 5 bases from V and 4 bases from J, leaving 12 bases between. The CDR3 sequence is CASRHDRTTGELFF. The CDR3 DNA is TGTGCCAGCAGACACGACAGGACCACCGGGGAGCTGTTTTTT.

In its sample, this clone was seen once. The chain uses TRBV30 and TRBJ2-3, with D perhaps matching TRBD1 (8 bases). Germline V gene data show CDR1 as GTSNPN and CDR2 as SVGIG (reference sequence). The CDR3 extends over 11 amino acids. The V end lost 8 bases, the J end lost 10 bases, and 16 bases lay between the germline ends. In nucleotides, the CDR3 is TGTGCCGGTACAGGGGGAGGGGCGCAGTATTTT. Its protein is CAGTGGGAQYF.

V usage is TRBV29-1 and J usage is TRBJ1-2; 7 bases match TRBD1. This CDR3 contains 13 residues. V dropped 4 bases and J dropped 5; count of bases not matched to a gene: 7. Germline V gives CDR1 SQVTM, CDR2 ANQGSEA. CDR3 amino acids: CSVVSQGGYGYTF. CDR3 nucleotides: TGCAGCGTTGTCAGCCAGGGGGGATATGGCTACACCTTC.

The V and J genes are TRBV2 and TRBJ2-1, with a possible D match to TRBD2 (7 bases). Trimming stripped 9 bases from V and 8 bases from J, with 20 bases between. The length of the CDR3 is 14 residues. CDR1 is SNHLY and CDR2 is FYNNEI in the germline V gene. CDR3 protein: CASQRGGLQYEQFF. CDR3 nucleotides: TGTGCCAGTCAAAGGGGGGGTCTACAATATGAGCAGTTCTTC.

About this clone itself: An end of the junction does not agree with germline; a read error may underlie this. This sequence joins TRBV2 and TRBJ1-2, with D perhaps TRBD1 (5 bases). CDR3 length: 13 residues. Germline V gives CDR1 SNHLY, CDR2 FYNNEI. The CDR3 nucleotides read TGTGCCAACAGTGAGGGACTTGGCTATGGCTACACCTTC. Amino acids: CANSEGLGYGYTF.

The chain carries TRBV5-6 and TRBJ1-2; possible D gene TRBD1, 5 bases. V lost 2 bases to trimming and J lost 2 bases, with 16 bases between them. This CDR3 is 16 amino acids long. The germline V gene encodes CDR1 SGHDT and CDR2 YYEEEE. The CDR3 nucleotides are TGTGCCAGCAGCTTCGACTTGCTTGCAGGGAACTATGGCTACACCTTC. This codes for CASSFDLLAGNYGYTF.

The rearrangement links TRBV18 to TRBJ1-2; TRBD1 matches 12 bases. This CDR3 has 15 amino acids. The germline CDR1 and CDR2 sequences are KGHSH and LQKENI. The J segment lost 4 bases and the V segment lost 3 bases, leaving 3 bases of the junction unmatched. Written as DNA, the CDR3 is TGTGCCAGCTCACCTCCGGGACAGGGGGCCTATGGCTACACCTTC. Translating it yields CASSPPGQGAYGYTF.

This chain connects TRBV3-1 (or the pseudogene TRBV3-2) to TRBJ2-3; D gene unclear. CDR1 and CDR2 (germline): LGHDT, YNNKEL (reference sequence). CDR3 size: 14 residues. V was pared by 4 bases and J by 2 bases, with 10 bases between. The DNA for the CDR3 is TGTGCCAGCAGCCGGAGCCATTACACAGATACGCAGTATTTT. Translation gives CASSRSHYTDTQYF.

Only a few counts were recorded for this clone. The chain employs TRBV19 and TRBJ1-1, with 10 positions matching TRBD1. The CDR3 sequence is 16 residues long. Germline V gene data show CDR1 as LNHDA and CDR2 as SQIVND (reference sequence). V lost 4 bases to trimming and J lost 3 bases; unmatched junction nucleotides: 8. CDR3 sequence (DNA): TGTGCCAGTAGTACCCGACGGACAGGGGGGCACACTGAAGCTTTCTTT. Translation gives CASSTRRTGGHTEAFF.

The rearrangement joins TRBV2 to TRBJ2-3; 10 nucleotides align to TRBD1. The CDR3 totals 14 residues. Germline values: CDR1 SNHLY, CDR2 FYNNEI. V was clipped by 6 bases and J by 6 bases; unmatched bases: 6. The CDR3 loop is CASRETGGPDTQYF. DNA for the CDR3: TGTGCCAGCAGAGAGACAGGGGGCCCCGATACGCAGTATTTT.

This clone was detected once. This chain connects TRBV7-9 to TRBJ2-6; 7 nucleotides align to TRBD1. The germline CDR1 and CDR2 sequences are SEHNR and FQNEAQ (reference sequence). The CDR3 runs to 18 residues. J gave up 0 bases and V 5 bases, and 10 bases lay outside the gene matches. The CDR3 sequence is CASSRQGRGLSGANVLTF. The CDR3 coding sequence is TGTGCCAGCAGCCGACAGGGAAGGGGCCTCTCTGGGGCCAACGTCCTGACTTTC.